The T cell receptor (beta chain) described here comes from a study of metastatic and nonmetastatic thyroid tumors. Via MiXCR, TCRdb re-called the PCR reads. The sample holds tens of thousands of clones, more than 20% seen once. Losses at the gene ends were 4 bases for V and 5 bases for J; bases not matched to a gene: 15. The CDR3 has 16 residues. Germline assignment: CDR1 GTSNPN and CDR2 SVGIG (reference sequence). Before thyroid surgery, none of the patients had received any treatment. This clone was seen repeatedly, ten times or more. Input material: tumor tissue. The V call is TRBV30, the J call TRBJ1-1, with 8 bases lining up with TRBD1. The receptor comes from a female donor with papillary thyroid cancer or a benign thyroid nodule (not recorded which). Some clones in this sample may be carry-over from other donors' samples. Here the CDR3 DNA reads TGTGCCTGGACAAAAACCTACGGACAGGGCAGGACTGAAGCTTTCTTT. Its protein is CAWTKTYGQGRTEAFF.